This T cell receptor (beta chain) was retrieved from a study of blood T cell repertoires in COVID-19. Ages ranged from about 18 to 100 years, with residence in fewer than 25 US areas. Source study methods: Nucleated cell number was recorded as an estimate derived from reference gene primer amplification. The assay was immunoSEQ multiplex PCR, and TCRdb's table has in-frame clones only and misses some. From that table come the V and J calls and clone size; the DNA was used to work out D and trimming. The data contain under 250,000 clones, 83% of them singletons. The germline V gene encodes CDR1 SGHRS and CDR2 YFSETQ. V lost 0 bases to trimming and J lost 2 bases, with 12 bases between them. The CDR3 has 15 residues.

The sequence came from a woman aged 40 to 55 who had been exposed to COVID-19. The rearrangement links TRBV5-1 to TRBJ2-7; possibly TRBD1 for D (5 bases). The material sequenced was PBMCs or T cells enriched from blood (not recorded which). The CDR3 loop reads CASSLGGRVAYEQYF. CDR3 in DNA: TGCGCCAGCAGCTTGGGGGGCAGGGTTGCCTACGAGCAGTACTTC.